A single sample is the source of the 30 T cell receptor beta chains below, sequenced in a study of blood T cell repertoires in COVID-19. The repertoire was sequenced with immunoSEQ multiplex PCR; TCRdb's copy has only in-frame clones and lacks some. The sample holds roughly 230,000 clones, around 83% seen once. The sequenced sample consisted of PBMCs or T cells enriched from blood (not recorded which). These receptors came from a woman aged 45-65 years who had been exposed to COVID-19.

J is TRBJ1-4 and V is TRBV4-3; 7 nucleotides match TRBD1. Per germline, CDR1 LGHNA and CDR2 YSLEER. Trimming at V came to 3 bases and at J to 5 bases, leaving 3 bases not matched to a gene. CDR3 length equals 14 residues. The CDR3 here is CASSQTGRNEKLFF. The CDR3 region has the DNA TGCGCCAGCAGCCAGACAGGGCGAAATGAAAAACTGTTTTTT.

This clone was seen more than once but under ten times. The DNA of the CDR3 is TGCGCCAGCAGCCAAGACGGGACTAGCGGGGCCTACAATGAGCAGTTCTTC. Protein sequence: CASSQDGTSGAYNEQFF. The chain employs TRBV4-3 and TRBJ2-1, with 13 nucleotides matching TRBD2. The CDR3 spans 17 residues. Unmatched junction bases numbered 1, after V lost 0 bases and J lost 2 bases. Germline CDR1 LGHNA, CDR2 YSLEER.

The J gene is TRBJ1-2, the V gene TRBV5-5; 9 bases are shared with TRBD1. CDR1 is SGHKS, CDR2 YYEKEE, per germline (reference sequence). CDR3 length: 15 residues. V shed 9 bases, J shed 5 bases, and the junction held 14 bases outside the gene matches. The CDR3 here is CATGQGSEGAYGYTF. CDR3 sequence (DNA): TGTGCCACCGGACAGGGGAGTGAGGGGGCTTATGGCTACACCTTC.

The chain links TRBV28 to TRBJ1-3; TRBD1 aligns across 8 bases. CDR1 and CDR2 from the germline V gene are MDHEN and SYDVKM. The CDR3 has 16 amino acids. Trimming at V came to 4 bases and at J to 4 bases, leaving 9 bases not matched to a gene. Here the CDR3 DNA reads TGTGCCAGCAGTTCGAAAGGGACAGGACGAGGAAACACCATATATTTT. Translating gives CASSSKGTGRGNTIYF.

The rearrangement uses TRBV5-6 and TRBJ1-1; D uncertain. Trimming removed 2 bases from V and 2 bases from J, with 10 bases in between. Germline CDR1 and CDR2: SGHDT and YYEEEE. The CDR3 is made up of 14 amino acids. The CDR3 spells CASSLVHLNTEAFF. The CDR3 nucleotides are TGTGCCAGCAGCTTAGTACATCTTAACACTGAAGCTTTCTTT.

The chain recombines TRBV21-1 with TRBJ1-2. TRBV21-1 is assigned pseudogene status. There are 13 residues in the CDR3. The CDR3 is CASGGGVDYGYTF. CDR3 sequence (DNA): TGTGCCAGCGGTGGGGGGGTGGACTATGGCTACACCTTC.

The J gene is TRBJ2-3, the V gene TRBV5-1, with TRBD1 as a possible D gene (6 bases). CDR3 length equals 14 residues. Germline V gives CDR1 SGHRS, CDR2 YFSETQ. Trimming left V 1 base short and J 3 bases short, with 9 bases between. The CDR3 DNA follows: TGCGCCAGCAGCTTGAGGCAGGGGACAGATACGCAGTATTTT. It is translated as CASSLRQGTDTQYF.

J is TRBJ1-2 and V is TRBV21-1; TRBD1 was called by the table and not checked on the DNA. TRBV21-1 is listed as a pseudogene. The CDR3 is 13 amino acids. The CDR3 nucleotides read TGTGCCAGCAGCAACAACAGCCTATATGGCTACACCTTC. It encodes CASSNNSLYGYTF.

A note on this clone: Other nucleotide sequences from this sample produce the same CDR3. The chain uses TRBV3-1 (or the pseudogene TRBV3-2) and TRBJ2-3; 10 bases fit TRBD2. Per germline, CDR1 LGHDT and CDR2 YNNKEL (reference sequence). V lost 0 bases, J lost 1 base, and 1 base stayed unmatched. The CDR3 sequence is 16 residues long. The CDR3 DNA is TGTGCCAGCAGCCAAGATCTAGCGGGGGGCACAGATACGCAGTATTTT. Encoded protein: CASSQDLAGGTDTQYF.

The J gene is TRBJ2-3, the V gene TRBV11-2; the match to TRBD1 covers 8 bases. CDR1 SGHAT and CDR2 FQNNGV come from the germline V gene. Trimming took 4 bases from V and 1 from J; bases not matched to a gene: 10. This CDR3 is 17 amino acids long. As DNA, the CDR3 is TGTGCCAGCAGCTCCCCCGGGACAGGATTGGGCACAGATACGCAGTATTTT. It encodes CASSSPGTGLGTDTQYF.

There are a few counts of this clone. This chain uses TRBV20-1 with TRBJ1-1, with D unclear. The CDR3 consists of 13 residues. V was trimmed by 3 bases and J by 3 bases, leaving 11 bases between them. Germline CDR1 is DFQATT and CDR2 is SNEGSKA (reference sequence). The DNA for the CDR3 is TGCAGTGCTAGTCTGAGGGTTCACACTGAAGCTTTCTTT. The encoded protein is CSASLRVHTEAFF.

V and J are TRBV19 and TRBJ1-5; 7 positions agree with TRBD1. CDR1 is LNHDA, CDR2 SQIVND, per germline (reference sequence). J was trimmed by 3 bases and V by 9 bases; bases with no gene match: 5. The CDR3 consists of 13 residues. The CDR3 DNA reads TGTGCCAGCGGGACAGACTACAATCAGCCCCAGCATTTT. Translation gives CASGTDYNQPQHF.

The V gene is TRBV4-3, the J gene TRBJ1-2; D may be TRBD1 (6 bases). Deletions cut 6 bases from V and 3 bases from J, with 17 bases between. CDR1 and CDR2 from the germline V gene are LGHNA and YSLEER. This CDR3 region has 15 residues. CDR3 in amino acids: CASSPQGGIDYGYTF. In nucleotides, the CDR3 is TGCGCCAGCAGTCCACAGGGAGGGATTGACTATGGCTACACCTTC.

The CDR3 coding sequence is TGTGCCAGCACCTCGCGGACACTAAAACAGCCCCAGCATTTT. Its translation: CASTSRTLKQPQHF. The rearrangement links TRBV28 to TRBJ1-5, with D tentatively TRBD1 (5 bases). Germline V gene data show CDR1 as MDHEN and CDR2 as SYDVKM. The CDR3 has 14 residues. Trimming removed 7 bases from V and 7 bases from J, with 17 bases in between.

This sequence joins TRBV5-5 and TRBJ1-2, with D possibly being TRBD1 (5 bases). The V end lost 0 bases, the J end lost 8 bases, and 17 bases lay between the germline ends. The CDR3 extends over 15 amino acids. CDR1 and CDR2 from the germline V gene are SGHKS and YYEKEE (reference sequence). This CDR3 is CASSLAPGREEGYTF. The CDR3 coding sequence is TGTGCCAGCAGCTTGGCCCCGGGCAGGGAGGAGGGCTACACCTTC.

V is TRBV28 and J is TRBJ1-4, with D unresolved. V shed 7 bases and J shed 5 bases, with 17 bases lying between them. CDR3 size: 15 residues. Germline assignment: CDR1 MDHEN and CDR2 SYDVKM. DNA of the CDR3: TGTGCCAGCACCGCCCCAGGAAATGGGAATGAAAAACTGTTTTTT. It specifies CASTAPGNGNEKLFF.

DNA for the CDR3: TGTGCCAGCAGTGAACAAATCTCTGGCAGAACCTACGAGCAGTACTTC. This sequence encodes CASSEQISGRTYEQYF. V gene TRBV6-1 combines with J gene TRBJ2-7; D call uncertain. CDR1 is MNHNS and CDR2 is SASEGT in the germline V gene. V was shortened by 2 bases and J by 2 bases, with 16 bases between the two germline ends. The length of the CDR3 is 16 residues.

The V gene is TRBV5-4, the J gene TRBJ2-3; 9 positions match TRBD2. The V and J ends lost 0 bases and 4 bases, in that order; junction bases with no gene match: 3. CDR1 SGHNT and CDR2 YYREEE come from the germline V gene (reference sequence). The CDR3 has 15 amino acids. The CDR3 sequence is CASSLGGGGPDTQYF. CDR3 sequence (DNA): TGTGCCAGCAGCTTGGGCGGGGGGGGCCCAGATACGCAGTATTTT.

This CDR3 is CASSLGGSSSSSPLHF. Written as DNA, the CDR3 is TGTGCCAGCAGCTTAGGTGGCAGTTCGTCTTCCTCGCCCCTCCACTTT. This chain connects TRBV7-9 to TRBJ1-6, with D unresolved. V shed 1 base and J shed 13 bases, with 20 bases lying between them. The CDR3 covers 16 residues. Germline V gives CDR1 SEHNR, CDR2 FQNEAQ (reference sequence).

The V and J genes are TRBV18 and TRBJ1-1; a weak D match, TRBD1 (5 bases). Per the germline V gene, CDR1 is KGHSH and CDR2 is LQKENI. The CDR3 is 15 amino acids. V was shortened by 6 bases and J by 5 bases, with 19 bases between the two germline ends. The CDR3 sequence is CASSQEGGGGTEAFF. CDR3 sequence (DNA): TGTGCCAGCTCCCAGGAAGGCGGGGGAGGAACTGAAGCTTTCTTT.

The chain recombines TRBV19 with TRBJ1-5, with TRBD1 as a possible D gene (5 bases). This CDR3 spans 16 amino acids. CDR1 and CDR2 from the germline V gene are LNHDA and SQIVND (reference sequence). Trimming pared 1 base from V and 1 base from J, leaving 11 bases between. CDR3 region: CASSIATGKSNQPQHF. The CDR3 nucleotides read TGTGCCAGTAGTATAGCAACAGGAAAGAGCAATCAGCCCCAGCATTTT.

The J gene is TRBJ2-3, the V gene TRBV14; D perhaps matches TRBD2 (5 bases). V lost 5 bases to trimming and J lost 2 bases, with 11 bases between them. The germline V gene has CDR1 SGHDN and CDR2 FVKESK. The CDR3 has 14 amino acids. As DNA, the CDR3 is TGTGCCAGCAGCGGACGGACTTTCACAGATACGCAGTATTTT. Residues: CASSGRTFTDTQYF. Full variable domain (missing parts from reference TRBV14 and TRBJ2-3): EAGVTQFPSHSVIEKGQTVTLRCDPISGHDNLYWYRRVMGKEIKFLLHFVKESKQDESGMPNNRFLAERTGGTYSTLKVQPAELEDSGVYFCASSGRTFTDTQYFGPGTRLTVL.

The chain has TRBV6-5 and TRBJ1-4; D remains ambiguous. The CDR3 loop spans 15 amino acids. V lost 0 bases and J 5 bases, leaving 10 bases between the germline ends. Germline V gene data show CDR1 as MNHEY and CDR2 as SVGAGI. The CDR3: CASSYSTRLNEKLFF. The CDR3 bases are TGTGCCAGCAGTTACTCGACGCGGTTGAATGAAAAACTGTTTTTT.

Only a few counts were recorded for this clone. The chain links TRBV5-4 to TRBJ2-1; the match to TRBD1 covers 7 bases. CDR3 length equals 15 residues. The V and J ends lost 4 bases and 3 bases, in that order; junction bases with no gene match: 7. Germline lookup yields CDR1 SGHNT and CDR2 YYREEE (reference sequence). CDR3 in amino acids: CASSTPTGYYNEQFF. Written as DNA, the CDR3 is TGTGCCAGCAGCACGCCGACAGGGTACTACAATGAGCAGTTCTTC.

V is TRBV12-3 or TRBV12-4 and J is TRBJ1-5; no firm D call. This CDR3 region has 13 residues. The V and J ends lost 2 bases and 4 bases respectively, with 6 bases between them. The CDR3 here is CASSLTENQPQHF. The CDR3, as DNA: TGTGCCAGCAGTTTAACAGAGAATCAGCCCCAGCATTTT.

The chain is built from TRBV7-2 and TRBJ2-3; 14 bases fit TRBD2. The V gene's germline CDR1 is SGHTA and CDR2 FQGNSA. Unmatched junction bases numbered 3, after V lost 4 bases and J lost 3 bases. The CDR3 totals 16 residues. The CDR3 is CASSSTSGGGTDTQYF. The CDR3 DNA follows: TGTGCCAGCAGCTCGACTAGCGGGGGGGGGACAGATACGCAGTATTTT.

V and J are TRBV11-2 and TRBJ2-2; 8 bases align to TRBD1. CDR3 length equals 16 residues. With V trimmed by 0 bases and J by 6 bases, 6 bases remained unmatched. The germline V gene encodes CDR1 SGHAT and CDR2 FQNNGV. Here the CDR3 DNA reads TGTGCCAGCAGCTTAGACGGGTTACAGGGGGCCGGGGAGCTGTTTTTT. This encodes CASSLDGLQGAGELFF.

The chain recombines TRBV2 with TRBJ2-3; 9 bases map to TRBD2. V was clipped by 3 bases and J by 0 bases; unmatched bases: 4. In germline, CDR1 is SNHLY, CDR2 FYNNEI. The CDR3 has 16 amino acids. In DNA, the CDR3 is TGTGCCAGCAGTGAGATAGCGGGGGATAGCACAGATACGCAGTATTTT. It translates to CASSEIAGDSTDTQYF.

The V call is TRBV9, the J call TRBJ1-4; 7 nucleotides line up with TRBD1. CDR3 length: 16 residues. The V gene end was trimmed by 1 base and the J gene end by 7 bases; junction bases not matched to a gene: 10. Germline-derived CDR1 and CDR2 are SGDLS and YYNGEE. The CDR3 sequence: CASSVKPGTAGEKLFF. The CDR3 DNA reads TGTGCCAGCAGCGTAAAACCCGGGACAGCGGGTGAAAAACTGTTTTTT.

In this sample, this clone turned up once. The chain has TRBV18 and TRBJ1-2, with D perhaps matching TRBD1 (6 bases). This CDR3 is built from 16 residues. Per the germline V gene, CDR1 is KGHSH and CDR2 is LQKENI. V lost 1 base to trimming and J lost 4 bases, with 16 bases between them. The CDR3 nucleotides are TGTGCCAGCTCACCACAGGATTCAGGGGTGGCCTATGGCTACACCTTC. Translated: CASSPQDSGVAYGYTF.